These 18 T cell receptor beta chains originate from one sample sequenced in a study of blood T cells in healthy people across ages. A second 7 to 11 cycle PCR used barcoded and J-beta primers. TCRdb fed the 5' RACE reads into MiXCR, producing one record per CDR3 protein. The sample comprises over a million distinct CDR3 sequences, approximately 39% of which are singletons, and approximately 4% rests with the top ten. Sequencing was performed on blood. The source is a woman younger than 30 in good health.

The chain is built from TRBV6-2 or TRBV6-3 and TRBJ2-3; unclear D gene. Between the trimmed V and J ends, which lost 3 bases and 2 bases, there was a span of 9 bases. From germline, CDR1 is MNHEY and CDR2 SVGEGT. The length of the CDR3 is 14 residues. CDR3 sequence reads: CASSYLRTTDTQYF. DNA of the CDR3: TGTGCCAGCAGTTATCTTCGGACCACAGATACGCAGTATTTT.

The chain carries TRBV10-3 and TRBJ1-3; tentative D call: TRBD1 (5 bases). Germline-derived CDR1 and CDR2 are ENHRY and SYGVKD. The CDR3 covers 14 residues. Trimming shortened V by 10 bases and J by 8 bases, and 21 bases separated the two germline ends. The chain's CDR3 is CANRVGDGGDTIYF. CDR3 bases: TGTGCCAATCGCGTAGGTGACGGGGGAGACACCATATATTTT.

The chain joins TRBV4-1 to TRBJ2-7; D is uncertain. The CDR3 is made up of 15 amino acids. Germline V gene lookup returns CDR1 MGHRA and CDR2 YSYEKL. Trimming removed 2 bases from V and 4 bases from J, with 15 bases in between. This CDR3 reads CASSQFATVEYEQYF. In DNA, the CDR3 is TGCGCCAGCAGCCAATTTGCCACGGTAGAATACGAGCAGTACTTC.

Worth noting for this clonotype: With a much larger clone just one base away, this may be a read error. The V gene is TRBV7-2, the J gene TRBJ1-1; 9 nucleotides line up with TRBD1. Germline V gene sequence: CDR1 SGHTA, CDR2 FQGNSA. The CDR3 covers 14 residues. Trimming cost V 0 bases and J 11 bases; bases outside gene matches: 7. CDR3 in DNA: TGTGCCAGCAGCTTAGCCTCCACAGGGGGCTCCGCTTTCTTT. Its protein is CASSLASTGGSAFF.

CDR3: CASRTLGGISANVLTF. CDR3 in DNA: TGTGCCAGCAGAACCTTAGGGGGGATTAGCGCCAACGTCCTGACTTTC. This chain links TRBV6-5 with TRBJ2-6, with D possibly being TRBD1 or TRBD2 (6 bases each). The CDR3 spans 16 residues. CDR1 and CDR2 from the germline V gene are MNHEY and SVGAGI. The V end lost 6 bases, the J end lost 7 bases, and 19 bases lay between the germline ends.

This clonotype was seen a few times. V is TRBV25-1 and J is TRBJ2-3, with D perhaps TRBD2 (5 bases). The V end lost 4 bases, the J end lost 9 bases, and 11 bases lay between the germline ends. Germline lookup yields CDR1 MGHDK and CDR2 SYGVNS. The CDR3 runs to 12 residues. CDR3 loop: CASSARGFTQYF. CDR3 nucleotide sequence: TGTGCCAGCAGTGCTCGCGGGTTCACGCAGTATTTT. Based on the CDR3 plus reference TRBV25-1 and TRBJ2-3, the full variable domain is EADIYQTPRYLVIGTGKKITLECSQTMGHDKMYWYQQDPGMELHLIHYSYGVNSTEKGDLSSESTVSRIRTEHFPLTLESARPSHTSQYLCASSARGFTQYFGPGTRLTVL.

This clonotype has only a few counts. The V call is TRBV6-1, the J call TRBJ2-5; D is ambiguous. The CDR3 is made up of 15 amino acids. Trimming took 4 bases from V and 11 from J, leaving 23 bases between them. Germline loops: CDR1 MNHNS, CDR2 SASEGT. CDR3 residues: CASSVDLTLLGEQYF. CDR3 nucleotide sequence: TGTGCCAGCAGTGTGGACCTCACACTCCTTGGTGAGCAGTACTTC.

The chain couples TRBV28 to TRBJ2-7, with D uncertain. This CDR3 is built from 15 residues. The germline V gene encodes CDR1 MDHEN and CDR2 SYDVKM. V lost 2 bases to trimming and J lost 0 bases, with 11 bases between them. The CDR3 nucleotides are TGTGCCAGCAGTTTAGGGGTCCTTTACTCCTACGAGCAGTACTTC. Amino acid sequence: CASSLGVLYSYEQYF. Full variable domain (outside the CDR3, taken from reference TRBV28 and TRBJ2-7): DVKVTQSSRYLVKRTGEKVFLECVQDMDHENMFWYRQDPGLGLRLIYFSYDVKMKEKGDIPEGYSVSREKKERFSLILESASTNQTSMYLCASSLGVLYSYEQYFGPGTRLTVT.

This clonotype was counted between two and nine times. The chain couples TRBV7-3 to TRBJ2-1, with a possible D match to TRBD2 (6 bases). The germline CDR1 and CDR2 sequences are SGHTA and FQGTGA. The length of the CDR3 is 12 residues. V dropped 6 bases and J dropped 12 bases, with 15 bases sitting between them. DNA of the CDR3: TGTGCCAGCAGTCTTTCTGGGGGAGGGCAGTTCTTC. Protein sequence: CASSLSGGGQFF.

The V call is TRBV6-5, the J call TRBJ1-6; D is unresolved. V lost 2 bases and J lost 6, with 8 bases in between. The CDR3 covers 14 residues. Germline V gene lookup returns CDR1 MNHEY and CDR2 SVGAGI. The CDR3 DNA is TGTGCCAGCAGTTACACAGAGATTAATTCACCCCTCCACTTT. Translated, it gives CASSYTEINSPLHF.

This sequence joins TRBV5-1 and TRBJ1-2, with a weak D call TRBD1 (6 bases). Germline V gives CDR1 SGHRS, CDR2 YFSETQ. This CDR3 spans 14 amino acids. V lost 2 bases to trimming and J lost 2 bases, with 10 bases between them. The CDR3 DNA reads as TGCGCCAGCAGCTTAGACGACAGGAACTATGGCTACACCTTC. Protein sequence: CASSLDDRNYGYTF.

The J gene is TRBJ2-1, the V gene TRBV28, with 9 bases lining up with TRBD2. The V segment lost 6 bases and the J segment 8 bases; nucleotides outside the gene matches: 11. Looked up from germline, CDR1 is MDHEN and CDR2 is SYDVKM. This CDR3 spans 15 amino acids. The CDR3 bases are TGTGCCAGCAGCCCCACGGCGGGGGGGATCCATGAGCAGTTCTTC. Translated, it gives CASSPTAGGIHEQFF.

The V and J genes are TRBV14 and TRBJ2-5; 9 positions match TRBD1. J gave up 4 bases and V 5 bases, and 8 bases lay outside the gene matches. Germline CDR1 reads SGHDN; CDR2 reads FVKESK. This CDR3 is built from 15 residues. CDR3 nucleotide sequence: TGTGCCAGCAGCTACCACACAGGGGGCGCAGAGACCCAGTACTTC. Encoded protein: CASSYHTGGAETQYF.

The CDR3 protein is CASSSLTGPHYGYTF. DNA of the CDR3: TGTGCCAGCAGCTCACTAACAGGGCCCCACTATGGCTACACCTTC. This rearrangement joins TRBV11-1 to TRBJ1-2, with a possible D match to TRBD1 (6 bases). Germline CDR1 is SGHAT and CDR2 is FQDESV (reference sequence). V lost 4 bases and J 3 bases, leaving 15 bases between the germline ends. The CDR3 is 15 residues long.

The rearrangement joins TRBV20-1 to TRBJ2-1; 12 bases fit TRBD2. V lost 0 bases and J lost 15; bases outside the gene matches: 3. CDR3 size: 12 residues. Per the germline V gene, CDR1 is DFQATT and CDR2 is SNEGSKA (reference sequence). This CDR3 reads CSAREASGGGFF. DNA for the CDR3: TGCAGTGCTAGAGAGGCTAGCGGGGGGGGGTTCTTC.

The V gene is TRBV5-1, the J gene TRBJ2-3, with 7 bases fitting TRBD2. Germline values: CDR1 SGHRS, CDR2 YFSETQ. The CDR3 contains 12 residues. V gave up 4 bases and J gave up 11 bases; unmatched junction bases: 7. This CDR3 is CASSVAGKGQYF. CDR3 nucleotide sequence: TGCGCCAGCAGCGTAGCGGGTAAGGGGCAGTATTTT.

The chain couples TRBV29-1 to TRBJ1-2; D remains ambiguous. Per germline, CDR1 SQVTM and CDR2 ANQGSEA. The CDR3 length is 12 residues. The ends were cut back, 3 bases at V and 4 bases at J, with 9 bases in the middle. CDR3 sequence reads: CSVDVPGYGYTF. The CDR3 nucleotides are TGCAGCGTTGACGTTCCAGGCTATGGCTACACCTTC.

As to this clonotype: A much larger clone differs from this one at a single base, so this may be a read error. The chain couples TRBV29-1 to TRBJ2-1; D unresolved. The V end lost 7 bases, the J end lost 13 bases, and 17 bases lay between the germline ends. Germline V gene sequence: CDR1 SQVTM, CDR2 ANQGSEA. CDR3 length equals 11 residues. The DNA of the CDR3 is TGCAGCGCGCCAATTGCGGAGACCCAGTTCTTC. It codes for CSAPIAETQFF.